Presented here are 32 T cell receptor beta chains from one specimen sequenced in a study of graft-versus-host responses after intestinal transplantation (dated by TCRdb to 2020 to 2022). Dithiothreitol, EDTA incubations and collagenase D digestion were used to isolate intraepithelial and lamina propria lymphocytes from graft specimens. The receptor library was made with the immunoSEQ multiplex PCR assay. The table comes from immuneACCESS by way of TCRdb, which keeps in-frame sequences with V and J called. Part of the clones is missing from these tables; in studies checked, under half for an unresolved V gene and the rest for unknown reasons. This sample comprises 35,000 to 40,000 clones, approximately 90% of them detected only once. Roughly 18% of the sample comes from the top ten. Source: ileum tissue, taken about 28 weeks after intestinal transplant. The receptors originated from a human patient who received an intestinal transplant, so some T cells may come from the graft donor.

This chain uses TRBV28 with TRBJ2-7; tentative D call: TRBD2 (6 bases). V shed 6 bases and J shed 4 bases, with 16 bases lying between them. Germline CDR1 MDHEN, CDR2 SYDVKM. The CDR3 is made up of 14 amino acids. This CDR3 reads CASSLPGLPYEQYF. In DNA, the CDR3 is TGTGCCAGCAGCCTGCCGGGACTCCCGTACGAGCAGTACTTC. The full variable domain, in which reference TRBV28 and TRBJ2-7 provide the parts outside the CDR3, is DVKVTQSSRYLVKRTGEKVFLECVQDMDHENMFWYRQDPGLGLRLIYFSYDVKMKEKGDIPEGYSVSREKKERFSLILESASTNQTSMYLCASSLPGLPYEQYFGPGTRLTVT.

The chain's CDR3 is CASSLLFSQGTGNTIYF. The CDR3 coding sequence is TGTGCCAGCAGCTTATTGTTCTCGCAGGGGACTGGAAACACCATATATTTT. The rearrangement links TRBV7-9 to TRBJ1-3; tentative D call: TRBD1 (6 bases). V shed 2 bases and J shed 2 bases, with 16 bases lying between them. The CDR3 is 17 residues long. The V gene's germline CDR1 is SEHNR and CDR2 FQNEAQ (reference sequence). The full variable domain, in which reference TRBV7-9 and TRBJ1-3 provide the parts outside the CDR3, is DTGVSQNPRHKITKRGQNVTFRCDPISEHNRLYWYRQTLGQGPEFLTYFQNEAQLEKSRLLSDRFSAERPKGSFSTLEIQRTEQGDSAMYLCASSLLFSQGTGNTIYFGEGSWLTVV.

The rearrangement links TRBV6-1 to TRBJ2-7; D uncertain. Germline loops: CDR1 MNHNS, CDR2 SASEGT. Trimming left V 3 bases short and J 2 bases short, with 2 bases between. The CDR3 runs to 11 residues. The CDR3 DNA reads TGTGCCAGCAGTGACACCTACGAGCAGTACTTC. Amino acids: CASSDTYEQYF.

The chain has TRBV11-2 and TRBJ2-2; no clear D. Germline V gives CDR1 SGHAT, CDR2 FQNNGV. This CDR3 comprises 12 residues. V was clipped by 5 bases and J by 8 bases, with 9 bases between them. The CDR3 loop is CASSHGKGELFF. The CDR3 nucleotides read TGTGCCAGCAGCCACGGTAAAGGGGAGCTGTTTTTT.

The rearrangement links TRBV7-9 to TRBJ1-2; no clear D. Germline-derived CDR1 and CDR2 are SEHNR and FQNEAQ (reference sequence). CDR3 length: 15 amino acids. The germline V and J ends were trimmed by 1 base and 6 bases, with 15 bases remaining between them. CDR3 in amino acids: CASSLVVEVRDGYTF. The DNA for the CDR3 is TGTGCCAGCAGCTTAGTCGTAGAGGTGAGGGATGGCTACACCTTC.

The gene calls are TRBV28 and TRBJ2-3; TRBD2 agrees at 13 bases. The CDR3 runs 20 residues. V shed 3 bases and J 5 bases; nucleotides not matched to a gene: 17. Germline CDR1 MDHEN, CDR2 SYDVKM. CDR3 nucleotides: TGTGCCAGCAGTTTGGTTGCTTTGCTTGGACTAGCGGGAGTAAAAGATACGCAGTATTTT. It translates to CASSLVALLGLAGVKDTQYF.

The chain recombines TRBV5-1 with TRBJ1-5; 10 bases line up with TRBD1. There are 16 residues in the CDR3. Per germline, CDR1 SGHRS and CDR2 YFSETQ. V was pared by 0 bases and J by 5 bases, with 5 bases of the junction left unmatched. The chain's CDR3 is CASSLAPGQGHQPQHF. CDR3 sequence (DNA): TGCGCCAGCAGCTTGGCCCCGGGACAGGGGCATCAGCCCCAGCATTTT.

Of note for this clone: Its ends do not fully match the called genes, so a read error is possible. This chain uses TRBV5-6 with TRBJ2-7; perhaps D is TRBD1 or TRBD2 (5 bases each). The CDR3 runs to 15 residues. CDR1 SGHDT and CDR2 YYEEEE come from the germline V gene. In nucleotides, the CDR3 is TGCGCCAGCAGCCCACAGGCGGGCCGCCGCTACGAGCAGTACTTC. Its protein product is CASSPQAGRRYEQYF.

The chain joins TRBV6-1 to TRBJ2-1; D is possibly TRBD2 (6 bases). The ends were cut back, 6 bases at V and 2 bases at J, with 11 bases in the middle. The CDR3 consists of 14 residues. The germline CDR1 and CDR2 sequences are MNHNS and SASEGT. In DNA form, the CDR3 reads TGTGCCAGCAGCCCTAGCGATCCCTACAATGAGCAGTTCTTC. Its protein product is CASSPSDPYNEQFF.

In its sample, this clone was seen once. The CDR3 loop reads CAIRVTGTGDSPLHF. CDR3 sequence (DNA): TGTGCCATCAGGGTGACCGGGACAGGTGATTCACCCCTCCACTTT. This chain connects TRBV10-3 to TRBJ1-6, with 8 bases that match TRBD1. CDR3 size: 15 residues. Trimming took 6 bases from V and 8 from J; bases not matched to a gene: 9. Germline CDR1 reads ENHRY; CDR2 reads SYGVKD.

This chain uses TRBV11-2 with TRBJ2-3, with D unclear. The V gene lost 3 bases and the J gene lost 7 bases, with 14 bases spanning the gap. CDR3 size: 14 residues. The germline V gene encodes CDR1 SGHAT and CDR2 FQNNGV. In DNA form, the CDR3 reads TGTGCCAGCAGCTTGGACCCTCTGCATAATACGCAGTATTTT. Its translation is CASSLDPLHNTQYF.

The V call is TRBV18, the J call TRBJ1-1; 8 bases align to TRBD1. The CDR3 runs to 15 residues. Looked up from germline, CDR1 is KGHSH and CDR2 is LQKENI. V gave up 3 bases and J gave up 5 bases; unmatched junction bases: 8. This CDR3 is CASSPDTGGWTEAFF. CDR3 nucleotides: TGTGCCAGCTCACCGGATACAGGGGGGTGGACTGAAGCTTTCTTT.

V is TRBV28 and J is TRBJ2-7; 7 bases agree with TRBD1. Germline assignment: CDR1 MDHEN and CDR2 SYDVKM. The CDR3 sequence is 13 residues long. The V and J ends lost 8 bases and 3 bases, in that order; junction bases with no gene match: 7. CDR3 sequence: CASSGTEYYEQYF. The CDR3, as DNA: TGTGCCAGCTCCGGGACAGAGTACTACGAGCAGTACTTC.

V usage is TRBV6-5 and J usage is TRBJ2-6, with D perhaps matching TRBD1 (5 bases). The germline V gene encodes CDR1 MNHEY and CDR2 SVGAGI. The CDR3 is 15 amino acids. V was trimmed by 5 bases and J by 1 base, leaving 9 bases between them. The CDR3 loop reads CASSRPGSGANVLTF. Here the CDR3 DNA reads TGTGCCAGCAGTCGCCCAGGGTCTGGGGCCAACGTCCTGACTTTC.

This chain links TRBV5-4 with TRBJ2-7, with no clear D. In germline, CDR1 is SGHNT, CDR2 YYREEE (reference sequence). V lost 7 bases and J 0 bases, leaving 17 bases between the germline ends. The CDR3 loop spans 15 amino acids. CDR3 protein: CASRLGNGPSYEQYF. The CDR3 region has the DNA TGTGCCAGCCGGCTGGGGAACGGCCCCTCCTACGAGCAGTACTTC.

This clone was counted a few times. The chain is built from TRBV5-6 and TRBJ1-5; no definite D call. This CDR3 is 13 amino acids long. Germline V CDR1 and CDR2: SGHDT, YYEEEE. Trimming left V 4 bases short and J 9 bases short, with 14 bases between. CDR3 DNA sequence: TGTGCCAGCAGCAACCCGCCGTCAGGGCCCCAGCATTTT. Protein sequence: CASSNPPSGPQHF.

The genes are TRBV11-2 and TRBJ2-1; 9 positions match TRBD2. This CDR3 spans 17 amino acids. Trimming removed 0 bases from V and 2 bases from J; junction bases left unmatched: 5. CDR1 and CDR2 from the germline V gene are SGHAT and FQNNGV. For the CDR3, the DNA is TGTGCCAGCAGCTTAGATGGCCCTAGCGGGACCTACAATGAGCAGTTCTTC. As protein: CASSLDGPSGTYNEQFF. The complete variable domain, with remaining parts taken from reference TRBV11-2 and TRBJ2-1, reads EAGVAQSPRYKIIEKRQSVAFWCNPISGHATLYWYQQILGQGPKLLIQFQNNGVVDDSQLPKDRFSAERLKGVDSTLKIQPAKLEDSAVYLCASSLDGPSGTYNEQFFGPGTRLTVL.

V is TRBV4-2 and J is TRBJ2-2; 12 bases map to TRBD2. This CDR3 spans 16 amino acids. The V gene end was trimmed by 4 bases and the J gene end by 1 base; junction bases not matched to a gene: 1. CDR1 is LGHNA, CDR2 YNFKEQ, per germline. The CDR3 loop is CASSRGLAGNTGELFF. As DNA, the CDR3 is TGTGCCAGCAGCCGGGGACTAGCGGGGAACACCGGGGAGCTGTTTTTT.

On this clone: An end of the junction does not agree with germline; a read error may underlie this. The chain recombines TRBV7-7 with TRBJ2-2, with TRBD2 matching 7 bases. The CDR3 loop spans 19 amino acids. Looked up from germline, CDR1 is SSHAT and CDR2 is FNYEAQ (reference sequence). Here the CDR3 DNA reads TGTGCTAGCAGCCCCTCTCCTGGCGGGAGCGTTTCCCCTACCGGGGAGCTGTTTTTT. This translates into CASSPSPGGSVSPTGELFF.

This clone was seen once. The rearrangement joins TRBV5-6 to TRBJ2-3; D gene uncertain. The germline V gene encodes CDR1 SGHDT and CDR2 YYEEEE. The V gene lost 9 bases and the J gene lost 2 bases, with 13 bases spanning the gap. This CDR3 is 13 amino acids long. The CDR3 bases are TGTGCCAAGATGGAGATTAACACAGATACGCAGTATTTT. It specifies CAKMEINTDTQYF. The full variable domain, its missing parts supplied by reference TRBV5-6 and TRBJ2-3, is DAGVTQSPTHLIKTRGQQVTLRCSPKSGHDTVSWYQQALGQGPQFIFQYYEEEERQRGNFPDRFSGHQFPNYSSELNVNALLLGDSALYLCAKMEINTDTQYFGPGTRLTVL.

The gene calls are TRBV2 and TRBJ2-3, with 8 bases fitting TRBD2. Germline-derived CDR1 and CDR2 are SNHLY and FYNNEI. The CDR3 totals 15 residues. V gave up 2 bases and J gave up 3 bases; unmatched junction bases: 4. CDR3: CASSESGGPTDTQYF. The DNA of the CDR3 is TGTGCCAGCAGTGAATCGGGGGGGCCTACAGATACGCAGTATTTT.

This clone appeared once. The chain is built from TRBV12-5 and TRBJ2-3; TRBD2 might be the D (6 bases). V was pared by 1 base and J by 3 bases, with 14 bases between. The CDR3 has 16 residues. Germline lookup yields CDR1 LGHNT and CDR2 FRNRAP. The DNA of the CDR3 is TGTGCTAGTGGTTTGGGTTTTGGGGGGTGGACAGATACGCAGTATTTT. It specifies CASGLGFGGWTDTQYF.

The V gene is TRBV10-3, the J gene TRBJ2-7; TRBD1 agrees at 7 bases. The germline V gene encodes CDR1 ENHRY and CDR2 SYGVKD. There are 15 residues in the CDR3. V dropped 3 bases and J dropped 3; count of bases not matched to a gene: 8. CDR3 nucleotides: TGTGCCATCAGTGACCCCGGACAGGCTTACTACGAGCAGTACTTC. Translation gives CAISDPGQAYYEQYF.

This clone was observed once. The V and J genes are TRBV20-1 and TRBJ2-3; D gene uncertain. V shed 3 bases and J shed 5 bases, with 3 bases lying between them. This CDR3 is built from 10 residues. Germline V gene sequence: CDR1 DFQATT, CDR2 SNEGSKA (reference sequence). CDR3 amino acids: CSASEDTQYF. The CDR3 DNA is TGCAGTGCTAGTGAAGATACGCAGTATTTT.

The chain is built from TRBV5-1 and TRBJ2-1, with 8 bases fitting TRBD2. The J segment lost 12 bases and the V segment lost 1 base, leaving 9 bases of the junction unmatched. Germline V gene data show CDR1 as SGHRS and CDR2 as YFSETQ. The CDR3 extends over 14 amino acids. The CDR3 DNA sequence: TGCGCCAGCAGCTTGTTTAGCGGGGTTGATGGGCAGTTCTTC. This codes for CASSLFSGVDGQFF.

This sequence joins TRBV5-4 and TRBJ2-2; a possible D gene is TRBD1 (7 bases). Trimming took off 2 bases at V and 5 bases at J, with 13 bases between the two ends. Germline V lookup: CDR1 SGHNT, CDR2 YYREEE (reference sequence). This CDR3 spans 15 amino acids. The CDR3 loop reads CASSFPGGGTGELFF. CDR3 in DNA: TGTGCCAGCAGCTTCCCAGGGGGAGGAACCGGGGAGCTGTTTTTT.

The genes are TRBV5-1 and TRBJ2-7, with D maybe TRBD2 (5 bases). This CDR3 spans 16 amino acids. Trimming took 0 bases from V and 1 from J, leaving 14 bases between them. Germline CDR1 is SGHRS and CDR2 is YFSETQ. For the CDR3, the DNA is TGCGCCAGCAGCTTGGCCCCGGGATCGCTTTCCTACGAGCAGTACTTC. It specifies CASSLAPGSLSYEQYF.

This clone appeared a few times. V is TRBV7-9 and J is TRBJ2-2; the D gene could be TRBD1 or TRBD2 (6 bases each). The CDR3 is 14 residues long. V dropped 5 bases and J dropped 5 bases, with 12 bases sitting between them. Germline CDR1 SEHNR, CDR2 FQNEAQ (reference sequence). The CDR3 DNA follows: TGTGCCAGCAGCCCCCGGGGGCATACCGGGGAGCTGTTTTTT. Translated, it gives CASSPRGHTGELFF.

This rearrangement joins TRBV11-3 to TRBJ1-2; tentative D call: TRBD1 (5 bases). The CDR3 contains 14 residues. V lost 3 bases to trimming and J lost 6 bases, with 14 bases between them. The germline CDR1 and CDR2 sequences are SGHNT and YENEEA. This CDR3 reads CASSFDVREDGYTF. The CDR3 region has the DNA TGTGCCAGCAGCTTTGACGTCAGGGAGGATGGCTACACCTTC.

This chain joins TRBV4-1 and TRBJ2-1; possibly TRBD1 or TRBD2 for D (6 bases each). Trimming left V 5 bases short and J 7 bases short, with 18 bases between. Germline CDR1 is MGHRA and CDR2 is YSYEKL. The CDR3 is made up of 15 amino acids. The CDR3 is CASSWDQTGANEQFF. CDR3 coding DNA: TGCGCCAGCAGCTGGGACCAGACGGGGGCTAATGAGCAGTTCTTC.

The V and J genes are TRBV11-3 and TRBJ2-7; D ambiguous. Germline assignment: CDR1 SGHNT and CDR2 YENEEA. The CDR3 is 15 amino acids. Deletions cut 0 bases from V and 0 bases from J, with 9 bases between. As DNA, the CDR3 is TGTGCCAGCAGCTTAGATGGCCAGGACTCCTACGAGCAGTACTTC. It encodes CASSLDGQDSYEQYF.

The rearrangement uses TRBV5-4 and TRBJ2-4, with D perhaps TRBD1 (6 bases). The germline V gene has CDR1 SGHNT and CDR2 YYREEE (reference sequence). This CDR3 comprises 12 residues. The V gene lost 4 bases and the J gene lost 12 bases, with 14 bases spanning the gap. The CDR3 is CASSTTGSDQYF. CDR3 sequence (DNA): TGTGCCAGCAGCACAACAGGGTCGGATCAGTACTTC.